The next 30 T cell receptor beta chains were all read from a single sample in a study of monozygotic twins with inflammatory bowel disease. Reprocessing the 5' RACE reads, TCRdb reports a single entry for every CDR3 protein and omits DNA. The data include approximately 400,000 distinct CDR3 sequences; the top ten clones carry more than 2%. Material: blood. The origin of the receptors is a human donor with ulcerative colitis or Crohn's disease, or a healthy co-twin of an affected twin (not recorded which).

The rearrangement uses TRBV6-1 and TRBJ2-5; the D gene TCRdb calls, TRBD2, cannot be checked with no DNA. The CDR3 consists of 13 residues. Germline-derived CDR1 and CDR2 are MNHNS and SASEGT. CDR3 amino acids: CASGLDLQETQYF.

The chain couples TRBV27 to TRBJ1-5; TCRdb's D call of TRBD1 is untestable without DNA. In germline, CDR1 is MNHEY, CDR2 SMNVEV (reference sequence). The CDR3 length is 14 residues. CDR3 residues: CASRGQNSNQPQHF.

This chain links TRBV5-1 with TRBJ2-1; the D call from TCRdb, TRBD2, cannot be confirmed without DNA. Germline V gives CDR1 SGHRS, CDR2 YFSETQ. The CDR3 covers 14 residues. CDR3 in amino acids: CASSWIGTDNEQFF.

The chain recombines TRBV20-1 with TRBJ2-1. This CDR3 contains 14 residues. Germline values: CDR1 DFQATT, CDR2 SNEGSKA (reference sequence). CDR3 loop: CSAKGVAGVNEQFF.

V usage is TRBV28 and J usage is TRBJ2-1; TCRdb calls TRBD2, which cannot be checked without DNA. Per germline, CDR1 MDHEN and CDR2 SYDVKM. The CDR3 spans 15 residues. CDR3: CASSLTGLNYNEQFF.

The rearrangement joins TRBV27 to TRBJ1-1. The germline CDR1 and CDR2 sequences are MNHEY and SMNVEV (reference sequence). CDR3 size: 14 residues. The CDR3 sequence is CASSFGRRGTEAFF.

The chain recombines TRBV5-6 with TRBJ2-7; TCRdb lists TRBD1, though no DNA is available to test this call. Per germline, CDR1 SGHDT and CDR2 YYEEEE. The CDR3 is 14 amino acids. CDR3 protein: CASSLGDRDYEQYF. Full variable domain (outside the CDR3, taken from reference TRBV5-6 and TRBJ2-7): DAGVTQSPTHLIKTRGQQVTLRCSPKSGHDTVSWYQQALGQGPQFIFQYYEEEERQRGNFPDRFSGHQFPNYSSELNVNALLLGDSALYLCASSLGDRDYEQYFGPGTRLTVT.

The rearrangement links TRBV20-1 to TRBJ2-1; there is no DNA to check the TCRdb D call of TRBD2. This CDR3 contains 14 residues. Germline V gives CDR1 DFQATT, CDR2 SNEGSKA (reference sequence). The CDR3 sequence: CSALSGRAYNEQFF.

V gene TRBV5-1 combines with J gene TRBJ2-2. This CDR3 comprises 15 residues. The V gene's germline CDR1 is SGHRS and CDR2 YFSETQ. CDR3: CASSLATVETGELFF.

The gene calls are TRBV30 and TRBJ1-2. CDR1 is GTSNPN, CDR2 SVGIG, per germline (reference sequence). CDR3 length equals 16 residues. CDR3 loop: CAWSTLRRERNYGYTF.

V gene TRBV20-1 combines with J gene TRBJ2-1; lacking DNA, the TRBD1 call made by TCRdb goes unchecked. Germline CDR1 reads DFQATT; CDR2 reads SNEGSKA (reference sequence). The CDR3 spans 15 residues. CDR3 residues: CSASGGKGPYNEQFF.

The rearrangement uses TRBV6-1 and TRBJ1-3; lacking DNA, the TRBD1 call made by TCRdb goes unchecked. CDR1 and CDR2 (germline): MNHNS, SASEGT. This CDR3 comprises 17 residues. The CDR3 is CASSGPFRGRKRDTIYF.

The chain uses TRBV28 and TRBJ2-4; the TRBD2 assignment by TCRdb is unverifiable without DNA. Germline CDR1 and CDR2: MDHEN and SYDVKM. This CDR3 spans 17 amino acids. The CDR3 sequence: CASSFIAGAPGTGIQYF.

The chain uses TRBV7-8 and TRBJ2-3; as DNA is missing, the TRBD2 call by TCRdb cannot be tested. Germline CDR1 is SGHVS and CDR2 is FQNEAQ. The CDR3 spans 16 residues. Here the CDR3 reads CASSLVGGRAWDTQYF.

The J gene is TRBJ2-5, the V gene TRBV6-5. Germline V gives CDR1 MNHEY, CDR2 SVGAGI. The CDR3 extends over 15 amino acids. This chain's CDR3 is CASSYSPTNQETQYF.

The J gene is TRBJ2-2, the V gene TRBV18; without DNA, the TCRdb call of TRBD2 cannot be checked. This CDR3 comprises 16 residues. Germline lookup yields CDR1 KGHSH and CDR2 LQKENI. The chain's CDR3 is CASSAQLAVNTGELFF.

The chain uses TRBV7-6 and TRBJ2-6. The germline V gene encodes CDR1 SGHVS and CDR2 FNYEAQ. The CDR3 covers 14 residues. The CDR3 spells CASSRTNGANVLTF.

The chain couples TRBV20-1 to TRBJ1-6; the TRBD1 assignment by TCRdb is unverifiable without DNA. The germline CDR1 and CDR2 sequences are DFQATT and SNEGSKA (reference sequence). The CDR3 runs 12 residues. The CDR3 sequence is CSAYTGGSPLHF.

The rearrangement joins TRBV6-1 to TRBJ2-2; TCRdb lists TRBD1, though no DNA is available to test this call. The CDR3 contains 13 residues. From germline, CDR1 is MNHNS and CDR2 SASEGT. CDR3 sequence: CASNRDRTGELFF.

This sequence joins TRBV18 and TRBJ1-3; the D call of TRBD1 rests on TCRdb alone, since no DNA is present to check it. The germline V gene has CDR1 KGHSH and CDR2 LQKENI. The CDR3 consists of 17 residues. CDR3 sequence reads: CASSPNPPGHAGNTIYF.

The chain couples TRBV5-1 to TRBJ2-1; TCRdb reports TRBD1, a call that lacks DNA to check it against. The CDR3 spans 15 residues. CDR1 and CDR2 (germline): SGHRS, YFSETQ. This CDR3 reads CASSQDGKTYNEQFF.

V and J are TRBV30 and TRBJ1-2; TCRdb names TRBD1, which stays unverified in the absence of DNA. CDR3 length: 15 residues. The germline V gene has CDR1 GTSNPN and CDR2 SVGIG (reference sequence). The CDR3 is CAWSVGGGGNYGYTF.

CDR3 residues: CASSPLGTSGDTQYF. The V and J genes are TRBV18 and TRBJ2-3; as DNA is missing, the TRBD2 call by TCRdb cannot be tested. In germline, CDR1 is KGHSH, CDR2 LQKENI. The CDR3 is made up of 15 amino acids.

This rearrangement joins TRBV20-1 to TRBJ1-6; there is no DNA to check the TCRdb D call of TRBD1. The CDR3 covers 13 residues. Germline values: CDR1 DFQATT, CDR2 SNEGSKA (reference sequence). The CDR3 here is CSAIDRGNSPLHF.

CDR3 loop: CASSPRLVTGHGANVLTF. The V call is TRBV18, the J call TRBJ2-6; TCRdb's D call of TRBD1 is untestable without DNA. The CDR3 runs 18 residues. Germline CDR1 reads KGHSH; CDR2 reads LQKENI.

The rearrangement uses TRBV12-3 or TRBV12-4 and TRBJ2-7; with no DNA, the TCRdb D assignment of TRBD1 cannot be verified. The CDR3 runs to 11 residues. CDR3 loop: CASGWGNEQYF.

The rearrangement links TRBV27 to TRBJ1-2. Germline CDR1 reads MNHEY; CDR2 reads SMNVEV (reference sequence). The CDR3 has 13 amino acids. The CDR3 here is CASSFSRNYGYTF.

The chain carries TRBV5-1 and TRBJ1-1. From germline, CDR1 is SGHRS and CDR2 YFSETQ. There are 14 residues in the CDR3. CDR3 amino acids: CASSPLSWNTEAFF.

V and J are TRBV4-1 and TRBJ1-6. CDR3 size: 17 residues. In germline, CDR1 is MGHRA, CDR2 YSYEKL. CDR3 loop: CASSQDYASSYNSPLHF.

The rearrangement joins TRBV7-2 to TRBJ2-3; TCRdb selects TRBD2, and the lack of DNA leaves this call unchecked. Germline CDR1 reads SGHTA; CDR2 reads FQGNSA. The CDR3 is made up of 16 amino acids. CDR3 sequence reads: CASSRTSGGPTDTQYF.